This TCR beta chain was identified during a study of T-cell memory formation after mild COVID-19. Broader study findings: Certain responding clones were present in pre-infection memory, suggesting participation of cross-reactive memory.

One entry per CDR3 protein, called by TCRdb with MiXCR from the 5' RACE reads. The sample holds around 100,000 distinct CDR3 sequences, around a fifth seen once. Regarding this clonotype: Antigen: not known.

V dropped 1 base and J dropped 2 bases, with 13 bases sitting between them. CDR1 and CDR2 from the germline V gene are DFQATT and SNEGSKA (reference sequence). CDR3 length: 15 residues. This receptor was identified in a young man who had mild COVID-19 (a few samples of this study predate the infection). Cell type and time point are not known. The sequenced sample consisted of PBMCs or a T cell subset sorted from them (not recorded which). The genes are TRBV20-1 and TRBJ2-3; unclear D gene. The CDR3 region has the DNA TGCAGTGCTAGAGGGATATTCCAGGCCACAGATACGCAGTATTTT. This gives the protein CSARGIFQATDTQYF.